This TCR beta chain was observed in a study of blood T cell repertoires in COVID-19. Study overall: The samples span acute and convalescent COVID-19 from the United States, Italy and Spain.

Assignment of participants to cohorts was predicated upon participant-reported clinical history. Before they entered the study, exposed participants had met a COVID-19 case within 2 weeks. Germline CDR1 reads MDHEN; CDR2 reads SYDVKM. This CDR3 has 11 amino acids. V lost 7 bases and J lost 5, with 9 bases in between. The protocol was immunoSEQ multiplex PCR, while the TCRdb copy is restricted to in-frame clones and leaves out a portion. The sample shows some 300,000 clones, about 90% of them seen only once. The chain recombines TRBV28 with TRBJ2-7; D is uncertain. The material sequenced was PBMCs or T cells enriched from blood (not recorded which). The receptor was derived from a woman aged 50 to 60 who had been exposed to COVID-19. CDR3 sequence: CASTSVDEQYF. CDR3 in DNA: TGTGCCAGCACCTCAGTTGACGAGCAGTACTTC.